Listed here are 19 T cell receptor beta chains from one sample, sequenced in a study of T cells in localized non-small cell lung cancer. This table comes from immunoSEQ multiplex PCR, and its TCRdb copy is limited to in-frame clones, with some not included. The sample holds 60,000 to 85,000 clones, 86% seen once. The sample here was peripheral blood, taken before any cancer treatment. The receptors here all came from a male donor at least 60 years old with stage III squamous cell lung carcinoma.

This clone has more than one count but fewer than ten. The chain carries TRBV11-2 and TRBJ1-2; tentative D call: TRBD1 (5 bases). V was trimmed by 4 bases and J by 0 bases, leaving 21 bases between them. The CDR3 is 18 amino acids. Germline lookup yields CDR1 SGHAT and CDR2 FQNNGV. The DNA of the CDR3 is TGTGCCAGCAGCTCTCTCCGGAGACAGCTACCTGCTAACTATGGCTACACCTTC. This codes for CASSSLRRQLPANYGYTF.

The chain uses TRBV5-4 and TRBJ2-3; D perhaps matches TRBD2 (5 bases). Germline loops: CDR1 SGHNT, CDR2 YYREEE (reference sequence). The CDR3 spans 13 residues. With 2 bases removed from V and 5 bases from J, the gap between germline ends came to 9 bases. In DNA, the CDR3 is TGTGCCAGCAGCTTCGGCGGGTTAGATACGCAGTATTTT. Translating it yields CASSFGGLDTQYF.

J is TRBJ2-5 and V is TRBV30; D is undetermined. Germline-derived CDR1 and CDR2 are GTSNPN and SVGIG (reference sequence). Trimming took off 4 bases at V and 0 bases at J, with 6 bases between the two ends. The CDR3 runs to 12 residues. The chain's CDR3 is CAWNFNQETQYF. DNA for the CDR3: TGTGCCTGGAATTTCAACCAAGAGACCCAGTACTTC.

The rearrangement links TRBV4-3 to TRBJ2-1; D gene ambiguous. With 3 bases removed from V and 5 bases from J, the gap between germline ends came to 14 bases. Germline V gene lookup returns CDR1 LGHNA and CDR2 YSLEER. The CDR3 extends over 15 amino acids. The CDR3 loop reads CASSHTTDGHNEQFF. The CDR3 coding sequence is TGCGCCAGCAGCCATACTACGGACGGGCACAATGAGCAGTTCTTC.

About this clone: The germline gene is not matched at one end of the junction; a read error may be the cause. V usage is TRBV9 and J usage is TRBJ1-2; D is undetermined. Germline V CDR1 and CDR2: SGDLS, YYNGEE. CDR3 length equals 11 residues. CDR3 protein: CASSVGLEIHF. The CDR3 DNA sequence: TGTGCCAGCAGCGTAGGTCTGGAGATACACTTC. Supplemented by reference TRBV9 and TRBJ1-2, the full variable domain reads DSGVTQTPKHLITATGQRVTLRCSPRSGDLSVYWYQQSLDQGLQFLIQYYNGEERAKGNILERFSAQQFPDLHSELNLSSLELGDSALYFCASSVGLEIHFGSGTRLTVV.

The chain employs TRBV19 and TRBJ1-1; D gene ambiguous. Germline-derived CDR1 and CDR2 are LNHDA and SQIVND (reference sequence). The CDR3 loop spans 13 amino acids. Trimming took 3 bases from V and 3 from J, leaving 8 bases between them. In nucleotides, the CDR3 is TGTGCCAGTAGTATCCTCACCGACACTGAAGCTTTCTTT. Its protein is CASSILTDTEAFF.

The chain carries TRBV21-1 and TRBJ2-3; TRBD2 is the table's D call and was not checked against the DNA. TRBV21-1 counts as a pseudogene. The CDR3 is 18 residues long. The CDR3 loop reads CASSKAKLAGISTDTQYF. CDR3 nucleotides: TGTGCCAGCAGCAAAGCGAAATTGGCGGGGATAAGCACAGATACGCAGTATTTT.

The rearrangement uses TRBV7-6 and TRBJ2-2, with 10 bases fitting TRBD2. The germline CDR1 and CDR2 sequences are SGHVS and FNYEAQ. The CDR3 loop spans 14 amino acids. V gave up 9 bases and J gave up 5 bases; unmatched junction bases: 6. The CDR3 region is CASASGGRTGELFF. The CDR3 DNA reads TGTGCCAGTGCTAGCGGGGGCCGAACCGGGGAGCTGTTTTTT.

V usage is TRBV5-4 and J usage is TRBJ2-7; D gene unclear. The CDR3 spans 14 residues. CDR1 and CDR2 (germline): SGHNT, YYREEE (reference sequence). V was shortened by 5 bases and J by 0 bases, with 12 bases between the two germline ends. CDR3 nucleotide sequence: TGTGCCAGCAGGAATATACAGAGCTCCTACGAGCAGTACGTC. Residues: CASRNIQSSYEQYV.

The V call is TRBV7-9, the J call TRBJ1-1; a possible D gene is TRBD1 (6 bases). Germline values: CDR1 SEHNR, CDR2 FQNEAQ (reference sequence). The CDR3 runs 12 residues. V lost 8 bases and J lost 5, with 12 bases in between. CDR3 bases: TGTGCCAGCCGGGGGGCTGGAACTGAAGCTTTCTTT. Translated: CASRGAGTEAFF. The entire variable domain, with the rest obtained from reference TRBV7-9 and TRBJ1-1, is as follows: DTGVSQNPRHKITKRGQNVTFRCDPISEHNRLYWYRQTLGQGPEFLTYFQNEAQLEKSRLLSDRFSAERPKGSFSTLEIQRTEQGDSAMYLCASRGAGTEAFFGQGTRLTVV.

The chain couples TRBV2 to TRBJ1-1; D might be TRBD1 (5 bases). The germline gives CDR1 SNHLY, CDR2 FYNNEI. The CDR3 sequence is 15 residues long. V lost 2 bases and J lost 5, with 15 bases in between. The CDR3 bases are TGTGCCAGCAGTGAAATGCCAGGGCGAGGGACTGAAGCTTTCTTT. Encoded protein: CASSEMPGRGTEAFF.

V and J are TRBV29-1 and TRBJ2-1; TRBD2 might be the D (6 bases). Trimming cost V 7 bases and J 7 bases, with 20 bases left between them. The CDR3 spans 14 residues. Per the germline V gene, CDR1 is SQVTM and CDR2 is ANQGSEA. CDR3 loop: CSGERLGVGNEQFF. The CDR3, as DNA: TGCAGCGGGGAGAGACTAGGAGTGGGTAATGAGCAGTTCTTC.

CDR3 sequence: CASSEGGAGGLDGYTF. As DNA, the CDR3 is TGTGCCAGCAGTGAAGGCGGGGCAGGGGGATTGGATGGCTACACCTTC. The chain uses TRBV6-1 and TRBJ1-2, with 7 bases identical to TRBD1. The germline gives CDR1 MNHNS, CDR2 SASEGT. CDR3 size: 16 residues. With 1 base clipped from V and 6 bases from J, the junction kept 11 bases outside the gene matches.

The rearrangement uses TRBV28 and TRBJ2-5; TRBD1 or TRBD2 may be the D gene (5 bases each). V gave up 6 bases and J gave up 7 bases, with 24 bases separating them. Germline CDR1 is MDHEN and CDR2 is SYDVKM. This CDR3 has 16 residues. This CDR3 is CASSPAVTPERGTQYF. The CDR3 bases are TGTGCCAGCAGCCCCGCCGTTACCCCGGAGAGGGGGACCCAGTACTTC. The full variable domain, rest sourced from reference TRBV28 and TRBJ2-5, is DVKVTQSSRYLVKRTGEKVFLECVQDMDHENMFWYRQDPGLGLRLIYFSYDVKMKEKGDIPEGYSVSREKKERFSLILESASTNQTSMYLCASSPAVTPERGTQYFGPGTRLLVL.

The chain uses TRBV7-2 and TRBJ1-3; TRBD1 might be the D (6 bases). Looked up from germline, CDR1 is SGHTA and CDR2 is FQGNSA. The CDR3 covers 17 residues. V was clipped by 4 bases and J by 0 bases, with 16 bases between them. CDR3 in DNA: TGTGCCAGCAGCTCCTACTTTCAGGGGATCTCTGGAAACACCATATATTTT. Amino acid sequence: CASSSYFQGISGNTIYF.

J is TRBJ1-5 and V is TRBV19; D might be TRBD1 (6 bases). The CDR3 is made up of 14 amino acids. CDR1 and CDR2 (germline): LNHDA, SQIVND (reference sequence). V dropped 5 bases and J dropped 4 bases, with 12 bases sitting between them. The CDR3 nucleotides read TGTGCCAGTAGTGCCTACAGGGAGAATCAGCCCCAGCATTTT. This codes for CASSAYRENQPQHF.

The rearrangement links TRBV19 to TRBJ2-1; 7 bases line up with TRBD1. CDR1 and CDR2 (germline): LNHDA, SQIVND (reference sequence). J was trimmed by 6 bases and V by 2 bases; bases with no gene match: 7. The CDR3 runs to 15 residues. CDR3 nucleotide sequence: TGTGCCAGTAGTATACAAGGACAGGTGGGCAATGAGCAGTTCTTC. Translated, it gives CASSIQGQVGNEQFF.

The V gene is TRBV28, the J gene TRBJ2-3, with D uncertain. The germline gives CDR1 MDHEN, CDR2 SYDVKM. The germline V and J ends were trimmed by 5 bases and 0 bases, with 6 bases remaining between them. The CDR3 spans 13 residues. The CDR3 DNA is TGTGCCAGCAGTGCCCCTAGCACAGATACGCAGTATTTT. Protein sequence: CASSAPSTDTQYF.

The V and J genes are TRBV29-1 and TRBJ1-2; 7 positions match TRBD1. V lost 7 bases, J lost 3 bases, and 5 bases stayed unmatched. CDR3 length: 12 residues. The germline V gene has CDR1 SQVTM and CDR2 ANQGSEA. For the CDR3, the DNA is TGCAGCGCCGGACAGGTCGACTATGGCTACACCTTC. Amino acids: CSAGQVDYGYTF.